This T cell receptor (beta chain) was identified during a study of blood T cell repertoires in COVID-19. In germline, CDR1 is SNHLY, CDR2 FYNNEI. V was pared by 6 bases and J by 5 bases, with 9 bases of the junction left unmatched. This CDR3 is built from 14 residues. Original processing methods: Estimation of nucleated cell counts relied on the amplification of reference gene primers. Profiling relied on immunoSEQ multiplex PCR, and the TCRdb table lists in-frame clones only, not all of them. V, J and clone size derive from that table, while D and trimming were established from the DNA sequence. This table holds roughly 170,000 clones, under 90% found once. This clone was counted a single time.

This chain links TRBV2 with TRBJ2-5; TRBD1 matches 7 bases. The sample taken for sequencing was PBMCs or T cells enriched from blood (not recorded which). The receptor was derived from a man aged 50-59 years who had recovered from COVID-19. CDR3 amino acids: CASRVQGTGETQYF. Written as DNA, the CDR3 is TGTGCCAGCAGGGTACAGGGGACCGGGGAGACCCAGTACTTC.